Following are 19 T cell receptor beta chains from one sample sequenced in a study of sequential checkpoint blockade in melanoma. Specified treatment: randomized to nivolumab then ipilimumab (arm A) or the reverse (arm B). Repertoires were generated with immunoSEQ multiplex PCR, while TCRdb's copy carries only in-frame clones and drops some. The data show some 32,000 clones, approximately 81% seen once. Sequencing used CD8+ T cells sorted from blood (inferred from file names), obtained from a patient given nivolumab and ipilimumab in sequence. These receptors all come from a human donor with melanoma.

V and J are TRBV9 and TRBJ2-3; 11 nucleotides agree with TRBD2. CDR3 size: 17 residues. V gave up 2 bases and J gave up 6 bases; unmatched junction bases: 11. Per germline, CDR1 SGDLS and CDR2 YYNGEE. For the CDR3, the DNA is TGTGCCAGCAGCGTTCGATTAATACTAGCGGGAGAGGATACGCAGTATTTT. Its protein product is CASSVRLILAGEDTQYF.

This clone was recorded only once. The rearrangement joins TRBV5-5 to TRBJ2-7; D is possibly TRBD2 (6 bases). Looked up from germline, CDR1 is SGHKS and CDR2 is YYEKEE (reference sequence). With 0 bases removed from V and 2 bases from J, the gap between germline ends came to 12 bases. The CDR3 loop spans 15 amino acids. The DNA of the CDR3 is TGTGCCAGCAGCTTGGAGCTAGCGCCGACCTACGAGCAGTACTTC. Translating gives CASSLELAPTYEQYF.

This chain connects TRBV7-8 to TRBJ2-7, with D uncertain. The germline CDR1 and CDR2 sequences are SGHVS and FQNEAQ. With 4 bases removed from V and 2 bases from J, the gap between germline ends came to 6 bases. The CDR3 runs 12 residues. The CDR3 DNA sequence: TGTGCCAGCAGCTCCACAACCTACGAGCAGTACTTC. Encoded protein: CASSSTTYEQYF.

The genes are TRBV27 and TRBJ2-5; D is possibly TRBD2 (6 bases). CDR1 MNHEY and CDR2 SMNVEV come from the germline V gene (reference sequence). The V gene lost 7 bases and the J gene lost 0 bases, with 15 bases spanning the gap. CDR3 size: 15 residues. CDR3 protein: CASTYRAGHQETQYF. In DNA form, the CDR3 reads TGTGCCAGCACCTACCGAGCGGGCCACCAAGAGACCCAGTACTTC.

This clone was detected only once. The chain links TRBV2 to TRBJ2-4, with no clear D. V was shortened by 0 bases and J by 1 base, with 10 bases between the two germline ends. This CDR3 comprises 16 residues. Germline values: CDR1 SNHLY, CDR2 FYNNEI. The DNA for the CDR3 is TGTGCCAGCAGTGAAGCGGGCCATCCGGCCAAAAACATTCAGTACTTC. It encodes CASSEAGHPAKNIQYF.

The chain couples TRBV27 to TRBJ2-7; TRBD1 matches at 10 bases. There are 14 residues in the CDR3. The germline CDR1 and CDR2 sequences are MNHEY and SMNVEV (reference sequence). The ends lost 6 bases at V and 6 bases at J; junction bases unmatched: 8. CDR3 loop: CASSDGTGAAEQYF. CDR3 coding DNA: TGTGCCAGCAGCGACGGGACAGGGGCGGCCGAGCAGTACTTC.

Concerning this clone itself: Additional DNA sequences in this sample encode the identical CDR3. CDR3 sequence reads: CASSYTSGRSYEQYF. The CDR3 DNA is TGTGCCAGCAGTTATACTAGCGGGAGGTCCTACGAGCAGTACTTC. J is TRBJ2-7 and V is TRBV2; TRBD2 aligns across 12 bases. Germline-derived CDR1 and CDR2 are SNHLY and FYNNEI. The CDR3 contains 15 residues. J gave up 1 base and V 5 bases, and 3 bases lay outside the gene matches.

The chain uses TRBV5-6 and TRBJ2-2, with 7 bases lining up with TRBD2. CDR1 is SGHDT, CDR2 YYEEEE, per germline. The CDR3 length is 16 residues. With 0 bases clipped from V and 1 base from J, the junction kept 3 bases outside the gene matches. CDR3 loop: CASSLVGLENTGELFF. The CDR3 bases are TGTGCCAGCAGCTTGGTAGGACTAGAGAACACCGGGGAGCTGTTTTTT.

This clone was detected once. The V call is TRBV11-2, the J call TRBJ1-2; 8 nucleotides agree with TRBD1. This CDR3 has 14 amino acids. V shed 5 bases, J shed 3 bases, and the junction held 5 bases outside the gene matches. Per the germline V gene, CDR1 is SGHAT and CDR2 is FQNNGV. CDR3 amino acids: CASSPTGGDYGYTF. The CDR3, as DNA: TGTGCCAGCAGCCCCACAGGGGGAGACTATGGCTACACCTTC.

This clone was found a few times. The gene calls are TRBV2 and TRBJ2-5; TRBD2 aligns across 7 bases. V dropped 6 bases and J dropped 1; count of bases not matched to a gene: 5. The germline V gene encodes CDR1 SNHLY and CDR2 FYNNEI. This CDR3 spans 14 amino acids. The DNA for the CDR3 is TGTGCCAGCAGGGAGCGGGGAGGCCAAGAGACCCAGTACTTC. Its protein is CASRERGGQETQYF.

The chain uses TRBV5-4 and TRBJ1-1; D unclear. This CDR3 comprises 14 residues. V was cut by 5 bases and J by 5 bases, with 16 bases left in between. In germline, CDR1 is SGHNT, CDR2 YYREEE (reference sequence). Here the CDR3 reads CASRADMGGTEAFF. The CDR3 DNA is TGTGCCAGCAGGGCTGACATGGGTGGGACTGAAGCTTTCTTT. The whole variable domain, filled in from reference TRBV5-4 and TRBJ1-1, reads ETGVTQSPTHLIKTRGQQVTLRCSSQSGHNTVSWYQQALGQGPQFIFQYYREEENGRGNFPPRFSGLQFPNYSSELNVNALELDDSALYLCASRADMGGTEAFFGQGTRLTVV.

Within the sample, this clone is medium-sized (0.01 to 0.1%). The V call is TRBV12-5, the J call TRBJ1-2; D call uncertain. This CDR3 contains 15 residues. CDR1 and CDR2 (germline): LGHNT, FRNRAP. Trimming took 1 base from V and 0 from J, leaving 9 bases between them. Here the CDR3 reads CASGLGHSTNYGYTF. The CDR3 bases are TGTGCTAGTGGTTTGGGACATTCTACTAACTATGGCTACACCTTC. The full variable domain, in which reference TRBV12-5 and TRBJ1-2 provide the parts outside the CDR3, is DARVTQTPRHKVTEMGQEVTMRCQPILGHNTVFWYRQTMMQGLELLAYFRNRAPLDDSGMPKDRFSAEMPDATLATLKIQPSEPRDSAVYFCASGLGHSTNYGYTFGSGTRLTVV.

The gene calls are TRBV5-5 and TRBJ2-7; 10 nucleotides line up with TRBD1. Germline values: CDR1 SGHKS, CDR2 YYEKEE (reference sequence). CDR3 length: 16 residues. V dropped 1 base and J dropped 5; count of bases not matched to a gene: 9. CDR3 protein: CASSLNRDRGFHEQYF. In DNA, the CDR3 is TGTGCCAGCAGCTTGAACCGGGACAGGGGATTTCACGAGCAGTACTTC.

This sequence joins TRBV30 and TRBJ1-5; TRBD1 matches at 7 bases. Unmatched junction bases numbered 7, after V lost 0 bases and J lost 11 bases. Germline V gene sequence: CDR1 GTSNPN, CDR2 SVGIG (reference sequence). The CDR3 totals 13 residues. The CDR3 sequence is CAWSVQGWEAQHF. For the CDR3, the DNA is TGTGCCTGGAGTGTACAGGGGTGGGAGGCCCAGCATTTT.

This clone came up once. The rearrangement links TRBV27 to TRBJ1-2; D gene unclear. V lost 6 bases to trimming and J lost 5 bases, with 16 bases between them. Germline V gives CDR1 MNHEY, CDR2 SMNVEV (reference sequence). The CDR3 runs 14 residues. CDR3 sequence: CASRTREEEYGYTF. CDR3 coding DNA: TGTGCCAGCAGAACGAGGGAAGAGGAGTATGGCTACACCTTC.

The chain carries TRBV28 and TRBJ2-4; unclear D gene. Germline-derived CDR1 and CDR2 are MDHEN and SYDVKM. Trimming removed 6 bases from V and 8 bases from J, with 14 bases in between. The CDR3 totals 13 residues. The CDR3 nucleotides read TGTGCCAGCAGCCAGACAAGTGAATACATTCAGTACTTC. Translating gives CASSQTSEYIQYF.

This sequence joins TRBV12-5 and TRBJ2-3, with D uncertain. The germline V gene encodes CDR1 LGHNT and CDR2 FRNRAP. This CDR3 has 13 amino acids. V lost 5 bases and J 5 bases, leaving 11 bases between the germline ends. For the CDR3, the DNA is TGTGCTAGTGGTATACATCCGCAAGATACGCAGTATTTT. Translating it yields CASGIHPQDTQYF.

The CDR3 DNA is TGTGCCAGCAGTTATTCCACAGTGAATGAAGCTTTCTTT. Protein sequence: CASSYSTVNEAFF. The chain couples TRBV6-5 to TRBJ1-1; D remains unclear. The CDR3 loop spans 13 amino acids. V was shortened by 3 bases and J by 7 bases, with 12 bases between the two germline ends. The germline CDR1 and CDR2 sequences are MNHEY and SVGAGI.

The V call is TRBV4-3, the J call TRBJ2-3; 9 bases are shared with TRBD1. The CDR3 runs to 16 residues. With V trimmed by 1 base and J by 1 base, 3 bases remained unmatched. Germline V gives CDR1 LGHNA, CDR2 YSLEER. The CDR3 region has the DNA TGCGCCAGCAGCCAAGTCTGGGACAGGGGCACAGATACGCAGTATTTT. Its protein is CASSQVWDRGTDTQYF.